The next 24 T cell receptor beta chains were all read from a single sample in a study of regulatory T cells in long-lasting Graves disease. Building the TCR beta libraries relied on iRepertoire HTBI primers, and CDR3 regions underwent Arm-PCR. TCRdb redid the calling of the multiplex PCR reads with MiXCR, one entry per CDR3 protein. This table has a few hundred thousand distinct CDR3 sequences, 13% to 15% appearing once. Time point given: newly diagnosed GD, antithyroid drugs for less than 3 months. There was RNA extracted from PBMCs, and the TCR library was made from it. This sample was also put to use in a study of T cells in Graves' hyperthyroidism and ophthalmopathy.

This sample comprised peripheral blood mononuclear cells (PBMCs), obtained at new diagnosis, from a patient treated with antithyroid drugs. Receptor source: a woman between 50 and 59 years old with Graves disease.

This clonotype has only a few counts. J is TRBJ1-3 and V is TRBV5-1, with no clear D. The CDR3 is 15 amino acids. The V gene's germline CDR1 is SGHRS and CDR2 YFSETQ. V was clipped by 1 base and J by 0 bases, with 8 bases between them. The CDR3 sequence is CASSLMQHSGNTIYF. The CDR3 DNA follows: TGCGCCAGCAGCTTGATGCAGCACTCTGGAAACACCATATATTTT.

This clonotype came up a few times. The chain has TRBV19 and TRBJ2-3, with TRBD2 matching over 13 bases. The CDR3 is made up of 16 amino acids. Looked up from germline, CDR1 is LNHDA and CDR2 is SQIVND (reference sequence). V was clipped by 5 bases and J by 5 bases; unmatched bases: 7. The CDR3: CASSHGLAGVGDTQYF. Written as DNA, the CDR3 is TGTGCCAGTAGTCACGGACTAGCGGGAGTTGGAGATACGCAGTATTTT.

This clonotype came up a few times. V is TRBV12-3 or TRBV12-4 and J is TRBJ2-4; TRBD2 aligns across 7 bases. V dropped 2 bases and J dropped 1; count of bases not matched to a gene: 17. The CDR3 totals 20 residues. The CDR3 sequence is CASSLSAGAISRRAKNIQYF. CDR3 nucleotide sequence: TGTGCCAGCAGTTTATCGGCGGGAGCTATTTCGAGACGGGCCAAAAACATTCAGTACTTC.

This clonotype was picked up many times. The chain uses TRBV12-3 or TRBV12-4 and TRBJ1-5; possible D gene TRBD1, 6 bases. The CDR3 totals 13 residues. The V end lost 5 bases, the J end lost 7 bases, and 12 bases lay between the germline ends. The CDR3 nucleotides are TGTGCCAGCAGTAACAGGGAGGTGCAGCCCCAGCATTTT. Its translation: CASSNREVQPQHF.

The chain is built from TRBV29-1 and TRBJ2-1, with a tentative D call TRBD1 (6 bases). The CDR3 runs 16 residues. Germline V CDR1 and CDR2: SQVTM, ANQGSEA. V lost 2 bases to trimming and J lost 0 bases, with 14 bases between them. CDR3 DNA sequence: TGCAGCGTTGAAAACCCTGACAGGAGCTCCTACAATGAGCAGTTCTTC. Amino acids: CSVENPDRSSYNEQFF.

As concerns this clonotype: This clone may be a read error of a much larger clone one base away. The CDR3 DNA sequence: TGCGCCAGCGGCTTGCAGCGGGATCGCACAGATACGCAGTATTTT. Its translation: CASGLQRDRTDTQYF. The V gene is TRBV5-1, the J gene TRBJ2-3; TRBD2 matches 7 bases. CDR3 length equals 15 residues. CDR1 is SGHRS and CDR2 is YFSETQ in the germline V gene.

This clonotype was seen at least ten times. The chain has TRBV3-1 and TRBJ2-1, with unresolved D. Looked up from germline, CDR1 is LGHDT and CDR2 is YNNKEL (reference sequence). The CDR3 totals 15 residues. The ends were cut back, 0 bases at V and 3 bases at J, with 9 bases in the middle. The CDR3 reads CASSQDTANYNEQFF. The CDR3 DNA reads as TGTGCCAGCAGCCAAGATACGGCTAACTACAATGAGCAGTTCTTC.

This clonotype came up many times. The rearrangement joins TRBV2 to TRBJ1-3, with D unclear. Germline V lookup: CDR1 SNHLY, CDR2 FYNNEI. CDR3 length: 15 amino acids. V was trimmed by 6 bases and J by 4 bases, leaving 16 bases between them. The CDR3 nucleotides are TGTGCCAGCAGGGAACAGAATCTGTTAGGAAACACCATATATTTT. Its translation: CASREQNLLGNTIYF.

The rearrangement links TRBV6-5 to TRBJ2-1; D unresolved. The CDR3 contains 15 residues. V gave up 2 bases and J gave up 5 bases, with 13 bases separating them. Germline assignment: CDR1 MNHEY and CDR2 SVGAGI. The CDR3 DNA reads TGTGCCAGCAGTTACGCCAGGAGACTTAACAATGAGCAGTTCTTC. Translated: CASSYARRLNNEQFF.

V usage is TRBV12-3 or TRBV12-4 and J usage is TRBJ1-5; the D gene is possibly TRBD1 (5 bases). V lost 6 bases to trimming and J lost 6 bases, with 15 bases between them. The CDR3 is 14 amino acids. The CDR3 loop is CASSSSAGRQPQHF. The CDR3 DNA is TGTGCCAGCAGCTCTTCAGCGGGGCGTCAGCCCCAGCATTTT.

The table lists this clonotype with many counts. This chain joins TRBV3-1 and TRBJ1-2; no clear D gene. This CDR3 has 14 amino acids. Germline CDR1 and CDR2: LGHDT and YNNKEL (reference sequence). The V end was cut by 1 base, the J end by 2 bases, with 8 bases between. The CDR3 DNA reads TGTGCCAGCAGCCAAGGATCTGGGAACTATGGCTACACCTTC. This translates into CASSQGSGNYGYTF.

This clonotype was seen only a few times. This may be a read error, as it is one base from a much larger clone. The conserved phenylalanine or tryptophan normally closing the CDR3 is absent here, so this likely arose from a read error. The chain combines TRBV11-2 with TRBJ2-1, with D possibly matching TRBD2 (5 bases). The CDR3 sequence is 16 residues long. Germline CDR1 and CDR2: SGHAT and FQNNGV. The V end lost 5 bases, the J end lost 3 bases, and 17 bases lay between the germline ends. The CDR3 sequence is CASSPLLSGNYNEQFL. CDR3 DNA sequence: TGTGCCAGCAGCCCCCTACTGAGCGGAAACTACAATGAGCAGTTCCTC.

In this sample, this clonotype turned up many times. The J gene is TRBJ2-7, the V gene TRBV6-5, with 8 bases that match TRBD1. The ends lost 0 bases at V and 2 bases at J; junction bases unmatched: 6. CDR1 and CDR2 from the germline V gene are MNHEY and SVGAGI. CDR3 length equals 16 residues. Here the CDR3 DNA reads TGTGCCAGCAGTTACTCCTCTGGACAGGGAACCTACGAGCAGTACTTC. This encodes CASSYSSGQGTYEQYF.

In this sample, this clonotype turned up a few times. The CDR3 coding sequence is TGTGCCAGCAGCCAAGGAGCTCTGCTCCACTTT. As protein: CASSQGALLHF. The chain recombines TRBV3-1 with TRBJ1-6, with D uncertain. This CDR3 is built from 11 residues. With 1 base removed from V and 16 bases from J, the gap between germline ends came to 8 bases. Germline CDR1 is LGHDT and CDR2 is YNNKEL (reference sequence).

This clonotype was counted a few times. The chain joins TRBV28 to TRBJ2-7, with D uncertain. The V end lost 6 bases, the J end lost 2 bases, and 11 bases lay between the germline ends. Looked up from germline, CDR1 is MDHEN and CDR2 is SYDVKM. The CDR3 contains 13 residues. The CDR3 is CASSQPQTYEQYF. For the CDR3, the DNA is TGTGCCAGCAGCCAGCCGCAAACCTACGAGCAGTACTTC.

This clonotype was recorded a few times. The chain is built from TRBV3-1 and TRBJ1-6; 7 bases fit TRBD1. This CDR3 contains 17 residues. Germline V gene sequence: CDR1 LGHDT, CDR2 YNNKEL (reference sequence). The V and J ends lost 1 base and 5 bases, in that order; junction bases with no gene match: 8. CDR3 sequence: CASSQVTSGQNNSPLHF. The CDR3 DNA reads TGTGCCAGCAGCCAAGTAACATCGGGACAGAATAATTCACCCCTCCACTTT.

This clonotype was seen only a few times. V and J are TRBV11-3 and TRBJ2-5; the D is unclear. With 1 base removed from V and 5 bases from J, the gap between germline ends came to 8 bases. Germline assignment: CDR1 SGHNT and CDR2 YENEEA. The CDR3 is 13 residues long. The DNA for the CDR3 is TGTGCCAGCAGCTTAGGGATTGCTGAGACCCAGTACTTC. It yields the protein CASSLGIAETQYF.

This clonotype was seen more than once but under ten times. The chain joins TRBV19 to TRBJ1-2; 8 bases fit TRBD1. Losses at the gene ends were 5 bases for V and 4 bases for J; bases not matched to a gene: 9. Germline assignment: CDR1 LNHDA and CDR2 SQIVND (reference sequence). CDR3 size: 15 residues. The DNA for the CDR3 is TGTGCCAGTAGTGACCGGGACAGGACCCTCTATGGCTACACCTTC. Translating gives CASSDRDRTLYGYTF.

This clonotype has more than one count but fewer than ten. This chain links TRBV29-1 with TRBJ2-1; the match to TRBD2 covers 8 bases. Unmatched junction bases numbered 5, after V lost 3 bases and J lost 7 bases. In germline, CDR1 is SQVTM, CDR2 ANQGSEA. This CDR3 spans 13 amino acids. CDR3 sequence: CSVDREGRNEQFF. CDR3 nucleotides: TGCAGCGTTGATCGGGAGGGCAGGAATGAGCAGTTCTTC.

This clonotype was picked up many times. This chain links TRBV27 with TRBJ2-3; D call uncertain. Germline-derived CDR1 and CDR2 are MNHEY and SMNVEV (reference sequence). The V end was cut by 3 bases, the J end by 2 bases, with 6 bases between. This CDR3 contains 13 residues. CDR3 protein: CASSFLNTDTQYF. DNA of the CDR3: TGTGCCAGCAGTTTTCTAAACACAGATACGCAGTATTTT.

This clonotype was counted between two and nine times. The CDR3 does not end in the conserved phenylalanine or tryptophan, so this is likely a read error. The genes are TRBV2 and TRBJ1-1, with D possibly being TRBD1 (6 bases). Germline CDR1 and CDR2: SNHLY and FYNNEI. Trimming removed 5 bases at V and 1 base at J, with 8 bases between. The CDR3 contains 13 residues. CDR3 loop: CASSSQGNTEAFS. As DNA, the CDR3 is TGTGCCAGCAGTTCACAGGGGAACACTGAAGCTTTCTCT.

About this clonotype itself: A junction end diverges from the germline sequence, so it may reflect a read error. This chain joins TRBV5-1 and TRBJ2-1; tentative D call: TRBD1 (6 bases). CDR3 size: 17 residues. CDR1 SGHRS and CDR2 YFSETQ come from the germline V gene. CDR3 protein: CASSPSHLDSVYNEQFF. CDR3 in DNA: TGTGCCAGCAGCCCCAGCCACTTGGACAGCGTATACAATGAGCAGTTCTTC.

This clonotype has at least ten counts. Here the CDR3 DNA reads TGCGCCAGCAGCTTAAAAACAGGGTTCCACGAGCAGTACTTC. It yields the protein CASSLKTGFHEQYF. V gene TRBV5-1 combines with J gene TRBJ2-7; the D gene is possibly TRBD1 (6 bases). The V gene's germline CDR1 is SGHRS and CDR2 YFSETQ. CDR3 length: 14 residues. Trimming stripped 2 bases from V and 5 bases from J, with 14 bases between.

In this sample, this clonotype turned up many times. The chain uses TRBV11-2 and TRBJ2-2, with 7 bases fitting TRBD1. The CDR3 is 16 amino acids. Germline CDR1 is SGHAT and CDR2 is FQNNGV. J lost 4 bases, V lost 6 bases, and 11 bases had no gene match. The CDR3 loop reads CASSRRVNRGTGELFF. CDR3 nucleotide sequence: TGTGCCAGCAGTCGACGCGTTAACAGGGGCACCGGGGAGCTGTTTTTT.